A selection of T cell receptor beta chains follows, all from one sample in a study of regulatory T cells in long-lasting Graves disease. A single record per CDR3 protein comes from TCRdb applying MiXCR to the multiplex PCR reads. In the table there are around 480,000 distinct CDR3 sequences, 15% to 20% of which are singletons. The same sample was also studied in work on T cells in Graves' hyperthyroidism and ophthalmopathy.

The source material was peripheral blood mononuclear cells (PBMCs), sampled at new diagnosis, from a patient treated with antithyroid drugs. Receptor source: a man aged 40-55 years with Graves disease. Both conserved end residues are part of each CDR3. Fields, in order: CDR3 protein, CDR3 DNA, J gene, V gene, D gene, clone size. The D gene is left open where the match is weak. Clone size is stated in some rows and not others, as once, few, many or a class when expanded.

CDR3 protein: CASSQLGGYGQYF
CDR3 DNA: TGTGCCAGCAGCCAACTAGGTGGCTACGGGCAGTACTTC
J gene: TRBJ2-7
V gene: TRBV3-1
D gene: -
clone size: many

CDR3 protein: CASSDGLAPYEQYF
CDR3 DNA: TGCGCCAGCAGTGATGGACTAGCCCCCTACGAGCAGTACTTC
J gene: TRBJ2-7
V gene: TRBV5-1
D gene: TRBD2
clone size: -

CDR3 protein: CATSDPGTGKDQPQHF
CDR3 DNA: TGTGCCACCAGTGACCCCGGGACAGGGAAGGATCAGCCCCAGCATTTT
J gene: TRBJ1-5
V gene: TRBV24-1
D gene: TRBD1
clone size: many

CDR3 protein: CASSPLAGGPPDNEQFF
CDR3 DNA: TGTGCCAGCAGCCCTCTAGCGGGAGGGCCCCCCGACAATGAGCAGTTCTTC
J gene: TRBJ2-1
V gene: TRBV7-9
D gene: TRBD2
clone size: -

CDR3 protein: CASRGLGQGSYEQYF
CDR3 DNA: TGTGCCAGCAGGGGCCTGGGACAGGGATCCTACGAGCAGTACTTC
J gene: TRBJ2-7
V gene: TRBV6-2/TRBV6-3
D gene: TRBD1
clone size: -

CDR3 protein: CAWSVGAYEQYF
CDR3 DNA: TGTGCCTGGAGTGTAGGAGCCTACGAGCAGTACTTC
J gene: TRBJ2-7
V gene: TRBV30
D gene: -
clone size: many

CDR3 protein: CASSSRGQGYEQYF
CDR3 DNA: TGTGCCAGCAGTTCCCGGGGACAGGGGTACGAGCAGTACTTC
J gene: TRBJ2-7
V gene: TRBV6-2/TRBV6-3
D gene: TRBD1
clone size: many

CDR3 protein: CASKPPGSGRYEQYF
CDR3 DNA: TGTGCCAGCAAGCCTCCGGGCAGCGGGAGATACGAGCAGTACTTC
J gene: TRBJ2-7
V gene: TRBV2
D gene: TRBD2
clone size: -

CDR3 protein: CASSSVRIQQNGNTIYF
CDR3 DNA: TGTGCCAGCAGCTCTGTCCGAATACAGCAAAATGGAAACACCATATATTTT
J gene: TRBJ1-3
V gene: TRBV11-2
D gene: -
clone size: few

CDR3 protein: CASSFTGTSSSYNEQFF
CDR3 DNA: TGCGCCAGCAGCTTTACAGGTACCTCGAGCTCCTACAATGAGCAGTTCTTC
J gene: TRBJ2-1
V gene: TRBV5-1
D gene: -
clone size: many

CDR3 protein: CASSLTSGRADEQFF
CDR3 DNA: TGTGCCAGCAGCTTGACTAGCGGGAGGGCCGATGAGCAGTTCTTC
J gene: TRBJ2-1
V gene: TRBV7-3
D gene: TRBD2
clone size: many

CDR3 protein: CASSLGSGIPFNEQFF
CDR3 DNA: TGTGCCAGCAGCTTAGGAAGCGGGATTCCCTTCAATGAGCAGTTCTTC
J gene: TRBJ2-1
V gene: TRBV11-3
D gene: TRBD2
clone size: many

CDR3 protein: CASSPQVILPWGDHFLHEQYF
CDR3 DNA: TGTGCCAGCTCACCACAGGTTATCCTACCTTGGGGGGATCATTTTCTCCACGAGCAGTACTTC
J gene: TRBJ2-7
V gene: TRBV18
D gene: -
clone size: once

CDR3 protein: CASSLNSRFNEQFF
CDR3 DNA: TGCGCCAGCAGTCTCAATTCCCGTTTCAATGAGCAGTTCTTC
J gene: TRBJ2-1
V gene: TRBV5-1
D gene: -
clone size: many

CDR3 protein: CASSLVHITGELFF
CDR3 DNA: TGCGCCAGCAGCTTGGTACACATCACCGGGGAGCTGTTTTTT
J gene: TRBJ2-2
V gene: TRBV5-1
D gene: -
clone size: few

CDR3 protein: CASSYSMREGEYNEQFF
CDR3 DNA: TGTGCCAGCAGTTACTCGATGCGGGAGGGAGAATACAATGAGCAGTTCTTC
J gene: TRBJ2-1
V gene: TRBV6-7
D gene: TRBD2
clone size: -

CDR3 protein: CATRIGDTYNEQFF
CDR3 DNA: TGTGCCACTCGGATCGGGGATACCTACAATGAGCAGTTCTTC
J gene: TRBJ2-1
V gene: TRBV12-3/TRBV12-4
D gene: -
clone size: many

CDR3 protein: CASSATSDGQPQHF
CDR3 DNA: TGTGCCAGCAGCGCGACCTCCGACGGTCAGCCCCAGCATTTT
J gene: TRBJ1-5
V gene: TRBV3-1
D gene: -
clone size: few

CDR3 protein: CASSLTGSTSTLHF
CDR3 DNA: TGTGCCAGCAGCTTGACAGGGTCGACCTCCACCCTCCACTTT
J gene: TRBJ1-6
V gene: TRBV7-9
D gene: TRBD1
clone size: few

CDR3 protein: CASSKDSLFYF
CDR3 DNA: TGTGCCAGCAGCAAAGACAGTCTCTTTTACTTC
J gene: TRBJ2-7
V gene: TRBV5-5
D gene: -
clone size: many

CDR3 protein: CASQFIGVEKLFF
CDR3 DNA: TGTGCCAGTCAGTTTATTGGTGTTGAAAAACTGTTTTTT
J gene: TRBJ1-4
V gene: TRBV28
D gene: -
clone size: -

CDR3 protein: CASSWTTGALGSYTF
CDR3 DNA: TGCGCCAGCAGCTGGACTACAGGGGCCTTAGGGAGCTACACCTTC
J gene: TRBJ1-2
V gene: TRBV5-1
D gene: TRBD1
clone size: many

CDR3 protein: CASRTGFWGRTGELFF
CDR3 DNA: TGTGCCAGCAGGACCGGGTTCTGGGGCCGGACCGGGGAGCTGTTTTTT
J gene: TRBJ2-2
V gene: TRBV6-1
D gene: -
clone size: -

CDR3 protein: CASRSGLAGSIDEQFF
CDR3 DNA: TGTGCCAGCAGATCTGGACTAGCGGGGAGCATAGATGAGCAGTTCTTC
J gene: TRBJ2-1
V gene: TRBV28
D gene: TRBD2
clone size: many

CDR3 protein: CSARPAGYGYTF
CDR3 DNA: TGCAGTGCCAGACCTGCGGGCTATGGCTACACCTTC
J gene: TRBJ1-2
V gene: TRBV20-1
D gene: -
clone size: many

CDR3 protein: CASTLTSGVYNEQFF
CDR3 DNA: TGTGCCAGCACTTTGACTAGCGGGGTCTATAATGAGCAGTTCTTC
J gene: TRBJ2-1
V gene: TRBV6-1
D gene: TRBD2
clone size: few

CDR3 protein: CASGPPGLAILHEQFF
CDR3 DNA: TGTGCTAGTGGTCCGCCGGGACTAGCTATCCTCCATGAGCAGTTCTTC
J gene: TRBJ2-1
V gene: TRBV12-5
D gene: TRBD2
clone size: many

CDR3 protein: CSVMREAQYF
CDR3 DNA: TGCAGCGTTATGAGGGAGGCGCAGTACTTC
J gene: TRBJ2-7
V gene: TRBV29-1
D gene: -
clone size: many

CDR3 protein: CASSLAETATTDTQYF
CDR3 DNA: TGCGCCAGCAGCTTGGCGGAAACAGCGACCACAGATACGCAGTATTTT
J gene: TRBJ2-3
V gene: TRBV5-1
D gene: -
clone size: many

CDR3 protein: CASSGTGTSGRAAGELFF
CDR3 DNA: TGTGCCAGCAGCGGAACCGGGACTAGCGGGAGGGCCGCCGGGGAGCTGTTTTTT
J gene: TRBJ2-2
V gene: TRBV7-6
D gene: TRBD2
clone size: -

CDR3 protein: CASSPKETPNTEAFF
CDR3 DNA: TGCGCCAGCAGCCCGAAGGAGACCCCCAACACTGAAGCTTTCTTT
J gene: TRBJ1-1
V gene: TRBV5-1
D gene: -
clone size: -

CDR3 protein: CATSDSPGRNEQFF
CDR3 DNA: TGTGCCACCAGTGATTCTCCAGGAAGGAATGAGCAGTTCTTC
J gene: TRBJ2-1
V gene: TRBV24-1
D gene: -
clone size: -

CDR3 protein: CASRDRTSVTLRYEQYF
CDR3 DNA: TGTGCCAGCAGAGATAGGACTAGCGTGACCTTGCGCTACGAGCAGTACTTC
J gene: TRBJ2-7
V gene: TRBV6-1
D gene: TRBD2
clone size: many

CDR3 protein: CASSLGQGAFSPLHF
CDR3 DNA: TGTGCCAGCAGTTTAGGCCAGGGGGCGTTTTCACCCCTCCACTTT
J gene: TRBJ1-6
V gene: TRBV12-3/TRBV12-4
D gene: TRBD1
clone size: -

CDR3 protein: CASSLLPQGASTEAFF
CDR3 DNA: TGCGCCAGCAGCCTCCTACCCCAGGGGGCCTCAACTGAAGCTTTCTTT
J gene: TRBJ1-1
V gene: TRBV5-1
D gene: TRBD1
clone size: -

CDR3 protein: CASSLSREATEAFF
CDR3 DNA: TGTGCCAGCAGTCTGTCCAGGGAAGCCACTGAAGCTTTCTTT
J gene: TRBJ1-1
V gene: TRBV6-1
D gene: -
clone size: many